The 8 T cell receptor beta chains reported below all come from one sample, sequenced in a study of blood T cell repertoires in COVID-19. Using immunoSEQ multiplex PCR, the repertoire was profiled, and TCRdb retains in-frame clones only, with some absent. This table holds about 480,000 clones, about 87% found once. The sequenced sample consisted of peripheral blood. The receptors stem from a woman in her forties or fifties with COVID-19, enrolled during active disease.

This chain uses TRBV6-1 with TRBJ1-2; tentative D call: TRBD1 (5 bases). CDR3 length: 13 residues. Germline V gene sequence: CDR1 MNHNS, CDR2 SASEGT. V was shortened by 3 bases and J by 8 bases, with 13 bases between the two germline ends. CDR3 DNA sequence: TGTGCCAGCAGTGAGGCGTCAGGGTGGGGCTACACCTTC. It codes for CASSEASGWGYTF.

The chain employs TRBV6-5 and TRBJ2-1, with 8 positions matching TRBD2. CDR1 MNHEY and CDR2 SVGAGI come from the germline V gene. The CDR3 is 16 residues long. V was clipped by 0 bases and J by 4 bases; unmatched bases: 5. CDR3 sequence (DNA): TGTGCCAGCAGTTACTCGAGGCGGGGGGTTTACAATGAGCAGTTCTTC. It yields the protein CASSYSRRGVYNEQFF.

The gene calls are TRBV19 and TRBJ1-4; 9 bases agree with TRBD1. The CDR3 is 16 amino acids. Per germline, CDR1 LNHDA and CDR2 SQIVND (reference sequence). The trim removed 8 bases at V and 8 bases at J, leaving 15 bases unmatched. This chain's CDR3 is CASARDRDYDREKLFF. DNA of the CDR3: TGTGCCAGTGCCCGGGACAGGGATTATGATCGGGAAAAACTGTTTTTT.

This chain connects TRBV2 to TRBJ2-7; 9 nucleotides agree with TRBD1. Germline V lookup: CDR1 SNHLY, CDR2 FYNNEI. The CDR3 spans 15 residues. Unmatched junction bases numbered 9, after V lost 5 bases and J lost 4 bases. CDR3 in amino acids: CASSPLTGGRYEQYF. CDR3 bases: TGTGCCAGCAGTCCCTTGACAGGGGGTCGATACGAGCAGTACTTC. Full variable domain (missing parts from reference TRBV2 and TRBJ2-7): EPEVTQTPSHQVTQMGQEVILRCVPISNHLYFYWYRQILGQKVEFLVSFYNNEISEKSEIFDDQFSVERPDGSNFTLKIRSTKLEDSAMYFCASSPLTGGRYEQYFGPGTRLTVT.

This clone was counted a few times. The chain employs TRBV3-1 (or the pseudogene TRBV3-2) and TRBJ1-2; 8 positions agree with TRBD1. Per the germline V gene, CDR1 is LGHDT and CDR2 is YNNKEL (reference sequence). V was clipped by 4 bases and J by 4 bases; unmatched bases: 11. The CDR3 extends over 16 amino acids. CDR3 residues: CASSPTSGGFIYGYTF. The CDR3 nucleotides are TGTGCCAGCAGCCCAACATCAGGGGGCTTTATCTATGGCTACACCTTC.

The CDR3 nucleotides read TGTGCCAGCAGCGCCAACGGGTACGGGGAGCTGTTTTTT. Amino acid sequence: CASSANGYGELFF. This chain joins TRBV9 and TRBJ2-2; unclear D gene. This CDR3 is built from 13 residues. Trimming removed 3 bases from V and 7 bases from J, with 10 bases in between. In germline, CDR1 is SGDLS, CDR2 YYNGEE.

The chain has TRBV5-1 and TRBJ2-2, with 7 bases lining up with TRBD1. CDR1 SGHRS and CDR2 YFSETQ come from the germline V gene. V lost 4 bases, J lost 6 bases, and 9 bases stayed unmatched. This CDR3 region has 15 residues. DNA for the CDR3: TGCGCCAGCAGCGTGACAGGGCCCCCCGCCGGGGAGCTGTTTTTT. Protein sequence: CASSVTGPPAGELFF.

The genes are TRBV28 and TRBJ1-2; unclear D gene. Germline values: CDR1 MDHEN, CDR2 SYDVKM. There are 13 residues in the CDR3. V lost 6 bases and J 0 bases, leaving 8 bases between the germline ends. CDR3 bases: TGTGCCAGCAGCCGGGTGGCTAACTATGGCTACACCTTC. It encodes CASSRVANYGYTF.